This is a list of T cell receptor beta chains from one sample in a study of T cells in localized non-small cell lung cancer. TCRdb keeps only in-frame clones here, not all; method: immunoSEQ multiplex PCR. The data hold about 64,000 clones, with roughly 76% observed a single time. Specimen: PBMCs, collected before any cancer treatment. These receptors all come from a man aged 35 to 69 with stage II lung adenocarcinoma. The CDR3 runs from the conserved cysteine through the conserved F or W. The D gene is left open where the match is weak. Clone size is stated in some rows and not others, as once, few, many or a class when expanded.

CDR3 DNA	CDR3 protein	CDR3 length	J gene	V gene	D gene	clone size
TGTGCCAGCAGTTATATGGGCGGTAGCACAGATACGCAGTATTTT	CASSYMGGSTDTQYF	15	TRBJ2-3	TRBV6-5	NA	NA
TGTGCCAGCAGCTTATTTTTCCATCAAGGGTACGAGCAGTACTTC	CASSLFFHQGYEQYF	15	TRBJ2-7	TRBV11-2	NA	NA
TGTGCCAGCAGCTCGAGAAGAACGAACACCGGGGAGCTGTTTTTT	CASSSRRTNTGELFF	15	TRBJ2-2	TRBV7-2	NA	once
TGCGCCAGCAGCCAAGAACGGGACACTGAAGCTTTCTTT	CASSQERDTEAFF	13	TRBJ1-1	TRBV4-1	NA	few
TGTGCCAGCAGTTTTGGGGTATCAGACTATGGCTACACCTTC	CASSFGVSDYGYTF	14	TRBJ1-2	TRBV25-1	NA	NA
TGTGCCAGCAGCTCCTCGACTGTAGCCACCGGGGAGCTGTTTTTT	CASSSSTVATGELFF	15	TRBJ2-2	TRBV7-9	NA	NA
TGTGCCAGCAGTATCGGGACGGGGGGTGAAAAACTGTTTTTT	CASSIGTGGEKLFF	14	TRBJ1-4	TRBV28	NA	NA
TGTGCCAGCAGCTGGGGTAGGCAGTCCTACGAGCAGTACTTC	CASSWGRQSYEQYF	14	TRBJ2-7	TRBV5-6	NA	NA
TGTGCCTCCGGGAGGACTAGCGGGTACAATGAGCAGTTCTTC	CASGRTSGYNEQFF	14	TRBJ2-1	TRBV13	TRBD2	NA
TGCAGCGTTGTCAGGGGTCCCTACGAGCAGTACTTC	CSVVRGPYEQYF	12	TRBJ2-7	TRBV29-1	NA	NA
TGTGCCAGCAGCTTAGGGGCAGACACAGATACGCAGTATTTT	CASSLGADTDTQYF	14	TRBJ2-3	TRBV11-3	NA	NA
TGTGCCAGCAGCTTAGAAAGAGCAGGGAACACTGAAGCTTTCTTT	CASSLERAGNTEAFF	15	TRBJ1-1	TRBV11-2	NA	NA
TGTGCCAGCAGCCCGTGGGGAGGCAGGGAAAAACTGTTTTTT	CASSPWGGREKLFF	14	TRBJ1-4	TRBV2	NA	NA
TGTGCCAGTAGTCCCCTCGGCAGACAGCAGTTCTTC	CASSPLGRQQFF	12	TRBJ2-1	TRBV19	NA	NA
TGTGCCTGGGACAGGCCCAATCAGCCCCAGCATTTT	CAWDRPNQPQHF	12	TRBJ1-5	TRBV30	NA	NA
TGTGCCAGCAGTGTTAGAGGCCGGGACAGGGATTGGAGGGACTCTGGGGCCAACGTCCTGACTTTC	CASSVRGRDRDWRDSGANVLTF	22	TRBJ2-6	TRBV2	TRBD1	NA
TGTGCCAGTAGTAGTAGGACATCTCCGAACACCGGGGAGCTGTTTTTT	CASSSRTSPNTGELFF	16	TRBJ2-2	TRBV19	NA	NA
TGTGCCAGCAGCTTGGCTAGGCCACGCTATGGCTACACCTTC	CASSLARPRYGYTF	14	TRBJ1-2	TRBV5-6	NA	NA
TGTGCCAGTAGTATAGATTACTCGAGGGGGGGGAACACTGAAGCTTTCTTT	CASSIDYSRGGNTEAFF	17	TRBJ1-1	TRBV19	NA	NA
TGCAGCGTTGCGGGAGTTGACACCGGGGAGCTGTTTTTT	CSVAGVDTGELFF	13	TRBJ2-2	TRBV29-1	NA	few
TGTGCCAGCTCACCACCTAGGAAGCTACGGTCCTATGGCTACACCTTC	CASSPPRKLRSYGYTF	16	TRBJ1-2	TRBV18	NA	NA
TGTGCCTGGAGTGTAGGCGGAAGTGGAAAACTGTTTTTT	CAWSVGGSGKLFF	13	TRBJ1-4	TRBV30	NA	NA
TGTGCCAGCAGCCCCCGGGCCATACTATCTGGAAACACCATATATTTT	CASSPRAILSGNTIYF	16	TRBJ1-3	TRBV7-2	NA	NA
TGTGCCAGCAGTTGGAAGGGGGCCGCGACCCAGTACTTC	CASSWKGAATQYF	13	TRBJ2-5	TRBV28	TRBD1	NA
TGTGCCAGCGGAGGGGTTAACAATGAGCAGTTCTTC	CASGGVNNEQFF	12	TRBJ2-1	TRBV19	NA	NA
TGTGCCAGCAGTTACCGGACTAGTGACGGCTACGAGCAGTACTTC	CASSYRTSDGYEQYF	15	TRBJ2-7	TRBV6-6	TRBD2	few
TGTGCCAGCAGCGTACAGGGTGCGGTCTCTGGAAACACCATATATTTT	CASSVQGAVSGNTIYF	16	TRBJ1-3	TRBV9	NA	NA
TGCGCCAGCAGCGTGGGATTGGGCTACGAGCAGTACTTC	CASSVGLGYEQYF	13	TRBJ2-7	TRBV4-1	NA	NA
TGTGCCAGCAGCCAAACCGACAGGGGGAAGCAGTTCTTC	CASSQTDRGKQFF	13	TRBJ2-1	TRBV28	TRBD1	NA
TGTGCCTGGAGTGTAGCGGGAGGTTACGAGCAGTACTTC	CAWSVAGGYEQYF	13	TRBJ2-7	TRBV30	TRBD2	NA
TGTGCCAGCAGCGTAGTTGGAGTTGAGACAGATACGCAGTATTTT	CASSVVGVETDTQYF	15	TRBJ2-3	TRBV9	NA	NA
TGCAGTGCTAGAGATTTCCCTGAGCAGTTCTTC	CSARDFPEQFF	11	TRBJ2-1	TRBV20-1	NA	NA
TGTGCCAGCAGCGTAGGCGGCCGACAAGAGACCCAGTACTTC	CASSVGGRQETQYF	14	TRBJ2-5	TRBV9	NA	NA
TGTGCCATCAGTAACCCGGGACAGGGTTCTACTGAAGCTTTCTTT	CAISNPGQGSTEAFF	15	TRBJ1-1	TRBV10-3	TRBD1	NA
TGTGCCAGCAGCCAGGGGGCCTACCAAGAGACCCAGTACTTC	CASSQGAYQETQYF	14	TRBJ2-5	TRBV14	NA	NA